These 10 T cell receptor beta chains originate from one sample sequenced in a study of follicular helper T cells after annual influenza vaccination. Documented time point: 2014-2015 season, pre-vaccination. Assay used: immunoSEQ multiplex PCR; TCRdb lists only in-frame clones, some missing. The sample includes a few thousand clones, around 86% of them seen just once. The sample consisted of CXCR5+ CD38+ circulating T follicular helper cells from blood, taken on the day of influenza vaccination. The subset was: circulating Tfh, non-naive CD4+CXCR5+PD-1+ (ICOS+CD38+ or ICOS-CD38-). These receptors originate from an adult who received the influenza vaccine.

V gene TRBV4-1 combines with J gene TRBJ1-5; TRBD1 agrees at 7 bases. Trimming cost V 4 bases and J 2 bases; bases outside gene matches: 2. Germline V gene sequence: CDR1 MGHRA, CDR2 YSYEKL. This CDR3 is 14 amino acids long. The CDR3 nucleotides read TGCGCCAGCAGCCCTGGACAGGGCAATCAGCCCCAGCATTTT. Its protein is CASSPGQGNQPQHF.

V is TRBV29-1 and J is TRBJ2-1; 13 nucleotides match TRBD2. V shed 7 bases, J shed 6 bases, and the junction held 9 bases outside the gene matches. CDR3 length: 15 residues. Germline CDR1 and CDR2: SQVTM and ANQGSEA. CDR3 DNA sequence: TGCAGCGCGGGGGGACTAGCGGGATTCGGCAATGAGCAGTTCTTC. Translation gives CSAGGLAGFGNEQFF.

The CDR3 loop reads CASRRTDRAEAEAFF. In DNA form, the CDR3 reads TGTGCCAGCAGGAGAACGGACAGGGCAGAAGCTGAAGCTTTCTTT. The rearrangement joins TRBV7-9 to TRBJ1-1, with 8 bases identical to TRBD1. Germline V CDR1 and CDR2: SEHNR, FQNEAQ (reference sequence). The CDR3 totals 15 residues. V shed 6 bases, J shed 6 bases, and the junction held 12 bases outside the gene matches. Full variable domain (remainder filled in from reference TRBV7-9 and TRBJ1-1): DTGVSQNPRHKITKRGQNVTFRCDPISEHNRLYWYRQTLGQGPEFLTYFQNEAQLEKSRLLSDRFSAERPKGSFSTLEIQRTEQGDSAMYLCASRRTDRAEAEAFFGQGTRLTVV.

J is TRBJ2-1 and V is TRBV5-5; 12 positions agree with TRBD2. Losses at the gene ends were 3 bases for V and 5 bases for J; bases not matched to a gene: 3. Germline V lookup: CDR1 SGHKS, CDR2 YYEKEE (reference sequence). The CDR3 spans 15 residues. The CDR3 region has the DNA TGTGCCAGCAGCTCTAGCGGGAGGGGCAACAATGAGCAGTTCTTC. Translated: CASSSSGRGNNEQFF.

The chain couples TRBV30 to TRBJ1-1; the D gene is possibly TRBD1 (5 bases). CDR3 length: 10 residues. CDR1 is GTSNPN and CDR2 is SVGIG in the germline V gene (reference sequence). Between the trimmed V and J ends, which lost 8 bases and 8 bases, there was a span of 12 bases. The CDR3, as DNA: TGTGCCCTCAACAGGATCGAAGCTTTCTTT. Protein sequence: CALNRIEAFF.

The chain links TRBV2 to TRBJ2-7, with 9 bases identical to TRBD1. After removal of 4 bases from V and 6 bases from J, the junction contained 10 bases not matched to a gene. Germline assignment: CDR1 SNHLY and CDR2 FYNNEI. CDR3 length: 15 amino acids. The CDR3 sequence: CASSAAGTGFSEQYF. CDR3 nucleotides: TGTGCCAGCAGTGCTGCCGGGACAGGGTTTTCCGAGCAGTACTTC.

The chain carries TRBV19 and TRBJ2-1, with 7 positions matching TRBD2. Germline trimming cut 7 bases from V and 4 bases from J; bases unmatched to any gene: 13. Germline lookup yields CDR1 LNHDA and CDR2 SQIVND (reference sequence). The CDR3 is made up of 16 amino acids. The CDR3 reads CASTPSASSGYNEQFF. In DNA, the CDR3 is TGTGCCAGTACCCCCTCTGCGTCTAGCGGTTACAATGAGCAGTTCTTC. The full variable domain, in which reference TRBV19 and TRBJ2-1 provide the parts outside the CDR3, is DGGITQSPKYLFRKEGQNVTLSCEQNLNHDAMYWYRQDPGQGLRLIYYSQIVNDFQKGDIAEGYSVSREKKESFPLTVTSAQKNPTAFYLCASTPSASSGYNEQFFGPGTRLTVL.

The chain links TRBV5-1 to TRBJ2-6; 8 positions match TRBD1. This CDR3 spans 20 amino acids. Germline V gene lookup returns CDR1 SGHRS and CDR2 YFSETQ. The ends lost 3 bases at V and 0 bases at J; junction bases unmatched: 14. The CDR3 nucleotides read TGCGCCAGCAGCTCCGTAGCAGGGGGCGGCTCTCTCTCTGGGGCCAACGTCCTGACTTTC. As protein: CASSSVAGGGSLSGANVLTF.

This chain joins TRBV11-3 and TRBJ2-5, with D hard to call. Between the trimmed V and J ends, which lost 5 bases and 4 bases, there was a span of 11 bases. This CDR3 spans 13 amino acids. Per the germline V gene, CDR1 is SGHNT and CDR2 is YENEEA. The CDR3 is CASSPGPRETQYF. The CDR3 DNA follows: TGTGCCAGCAGCCCTGGGCCCCGAGAGACCCAGTACTTC.

The chain employs TRBV9 and TRBJ1-2; perhaps TRBD1 as D (5 bases). CDR1 SGDLS and CDR2 YYNGEE come from the germline V gene. The CDR3 contains 17 residues. V was trimmed by 0 bases and J by 1 base, leaving 16 bases between them. The CDR3 DNA sequence: TGTGCCAGCAGCGTAGGCAGGTCAGGGCATATTAACTATGGCTACACCTTC. It yields the protein CASSVGRSGHINYGYTF.